The source of this TCR beta chain is a study of blood T cell repertoires in COVID-19. The wider study: The cDNA or gDNA used as material had been derived from T cells, B-cell-depleted T cells, or PBMCs.

As processed by the authors: The authors estimated nucleated cell counts from reference gene primer amplification. Assay: immunoSEQ multiplex PCR; the TCRdb copy retains only in-frame clones and omits some. V and J calls and clone size are given by that table; D and trimming were obtained from the DNA. The table lists tens of thousands of clones, around 87% of them singletons. In germline, CDR1 is SQVTM, CDR2 ANQGSEA. The V end was cut by 6 bases, the J end by 9 bases, with 12 bases between. This CDR3 is built from 11 residues. The receptor comes from a human donor in a cohort sampled during active COVID-19. This chain connects TRBV29-1 to TRBJ2-4; the D is unclear. The sample consisted of peripheral blood. The CDR3 DNA reads TGCAGCGTGGCCTCAGGTGGCATTCAGTACTTC. As protein: CSVASGGIQYF.